This T cell receptor (beta chain) was sequenced for a study of blood T cell repertoires in COVID-19. Looked up from germline, CDR1 is SGHNT and CDR2 is YYREEE (reference sequence). This CDR3 has 13 residues. V gave up 1 base and J gave up 8 bases, with 12 bases separating them. Sequenced by immunoSEQ multiplex PCR; TCRdb stores in-frame clones only, minus some. This sample has around 250,000 clones, with 85% to 90% found just once. The sample taken for sequencing was PBMCs or T cells enriched from blood (not recorded which). The chain couples TRBV5-4 to TRBJ1-2, with a tentative D call TRBD1 (5 bases). This sequence was found in a man younger than 35 who had recovered from COVID-19. CDR3 DNA sequence: TGTGCCAGCAGCTTGAGGGGACTGGGCGGCTACACCTTC. Amino acid sequence: CASSLRGLGGYTF.